Presented here are 11 T cell receptor beta chains from one specimen sequenced in a study of blood T cell repertoires in COVID-19. Some clones are missing from TCRdb's copy, which holds only in-frame ones; the method was immunoSEQ multiplex PCR. This sample carries approximately 440,000 clones, less than 95% of them seen once, and the ten largest clones take under 0.7%. The sequenced sample consisted of PBMCs or T cells enriched from blood (not recorded which). These TCRs come from a man between 18 and 29 years old who had recovered from COVID-19.

This chain uses TRBV5-4 with TRBJ1-2; TRBD1 agrees at 8 bases. V lost 0 bases and J lost 0; bases outside the gene matches: 4. The CDR3 consists of 16 residues. The germline V gene has CDR1 SGHNT and CDR2 YYREEE (reference sequence). The CDR3 region is CASSLGTGPSNYGYTF. The CDR3 coding sequence is TGTGCCAGCAGCTTGGGGACAGGGCCTTCTAACTATGGCTACACCTTC.

The CDR3, as DNA: TGTGCCAGCAGCCCGCAGGGTTACAATCAGCCCCAGCATTTT. It yields the protein CASSPQGYNQPQHF. The rearrangement links TRBV3-1 (or the pseudogene TRBV3-2) to TRBJ1-5; D is possibly TRBD1 (5 bases). V lost 4 bases, J lost 3 bases, and 10 bases lay in between. The V gene's germline CDR1 is LGHDT and CDR2 YNNKEL (reference sequence). This CDR3 region has 14 residues.

V is TRBV28 and J is TRBJ1-1; D unclear. The CDR3 has 12 residues. With 6 bases removed from V and 6 bases from J, the gap between germline ends came to 11 bases. Germline V gene sequence: CDR1 MDHEN, CDR2 SYDVKM. The chain's CDR3 is CASRISGAEAFF. As DNA, the CDR3 is TGTGCCAGCAGAATTAGCGGCGCTGAAGCTTTCTTT.

This chain uses TRBV9 with TRBJ1-6; D unclear. This CDR3 region has 18 residues. V dropped 3 bases and J dropped 0 bases, with 16 bases sitting between them. Germline CDR1 and CDR2: SGDLS and YYNGEE. The CDR3 region is CASSAEGTASSYNSPLHF. The CDR3 coding sequence is TGTGCCAGCAGCGCTGAGGGAACAGCCAGCTCCTATAATTCACCCCTCCACTTT.

The chain recombines TRBV5-6 with TRBJ1-2, with TRBD1 identical over 10 bases. V was pared by 3 bases and J by 4 bases, with 6 bases of the junction left unmatched. The CDR3 consists of 15 residues. Germline loops: CDR1 SGHDT, CDR2 YYEEEE. CDR3 sequence reads: CASSSRDRGTYGYTF. The CDR3, as DNA: TGTGCCAGCAGCTCCCGGGACAGGGGCACCTATGGCTACACCTTC.

This clone was observed once. The chain has TRBV21-1 and TRBJ2-5; the table assigns TRBD1, which was not confirmed against the DNA. TRBV21-1 is annotated as a pseudogene. CDR3 length: 17 residues. The CDR3 DNA reads as TGTGCCAGCAGCACTCTGGGGTACGAGGGGGAAGAAGAGACCCAGTACTTC. It is translated as CASSTLGYEGEEETQYF.

This chain joins TRBV19 and TRBJ1-2, with D maybe TRBD1 (5 bases). CDR3 size: 12 residues. Germline V gene data show CDR1 as LNHDA and CDR2 as SQIVND (reference sequence). Trimming removed 8 bases from V and 8 bases from J, with 15 bases in between. For the CDR3, the DNA is TGTGCCAGTGGCACAGGTGGGAAAGGCTACACCTTC. Translation gives CASGTGGKGYTF. Filled out from reference TRBV19 and TRBJ1-2, the complete variable domain reads DGGITQSPKYLFRKEGQNVTLSCEQNLNHDAMYWYRQDPGQGLRLIYYSQIVNDFQKGDIAEGYSVSREKKESFPLTVTSAQKNPTAFYLCASGTGGKGYTFGSGTRLTVV.

The chain couples TRBV15 to TRBJ2-5, with 9 bases aligning to TRBD1. Germline V gene lookup returns CDR1 LNHNV and CDR2 YYDKDF (reference sequence). Trimming cost V 6 bases and J 2 bases; bases outside gene matches: 4. The CDR3 extends over 14 amino acids. CDR3 amino acids: CATSKDRGQETQYF. The CDR3 nucleotides read TGTGCCACCAGTAAGGACAGGGGTCAAGAGACCCAGTACTTC.

The J gene is TRBJ1-6, the V gene TRBV3-1 (or the pseudogene TRBV3-2); no definite D call. CDR1 is LGHDT, CDR2 YNNKEL, per germline (reference sequence). Trimming pared 3 bases from V and 8 bases from J, leaving 11 bases between. The CDR3 is made up of 14 amino acids. The CDR3 protein is CASSHLGEDSPLHF. CDR3 coding DNA: TGTGCCAGCAGCCATCTCGGTGAAGATTCACCCCTCCACTTT.

The rearrangement links TRBV23-1 to TRBJ2-7; 8 bases line up with TRBD1. TRBV23-1 is labeled an ORF, and its function is uncertain. This CDR3 spans 18 amino acids. Losses at the gene ends were 0 bases for V and 5 bases for J; bases not matched to a gene: 15. CDR3 sequence (DNA): TGCGCCAGCAGTCAATCTGACCAGGGGGCCAAAGACGGAGACGAGCAGTACTTC. Protein product: CASSQSDQGAKDGDEQYF.

CDR3 in amino acids: CASGVPGLLPELFF. The CDR3 DNA follows: TGTGCTAGTGGTGTCCCGGGACTATTGCCTGAGCTGTTTTTT. J is TRBJ2-2 and V is TRBV12-5; 7 bases are a match to TRBD2. Germline trimming cut 5 bases from V and 11 bases from J; bases unmatched to any gene: 11. From germline, CDR1 is LGHNT and CDR2 FRNRAP. CDR3 length equals 14 residues.